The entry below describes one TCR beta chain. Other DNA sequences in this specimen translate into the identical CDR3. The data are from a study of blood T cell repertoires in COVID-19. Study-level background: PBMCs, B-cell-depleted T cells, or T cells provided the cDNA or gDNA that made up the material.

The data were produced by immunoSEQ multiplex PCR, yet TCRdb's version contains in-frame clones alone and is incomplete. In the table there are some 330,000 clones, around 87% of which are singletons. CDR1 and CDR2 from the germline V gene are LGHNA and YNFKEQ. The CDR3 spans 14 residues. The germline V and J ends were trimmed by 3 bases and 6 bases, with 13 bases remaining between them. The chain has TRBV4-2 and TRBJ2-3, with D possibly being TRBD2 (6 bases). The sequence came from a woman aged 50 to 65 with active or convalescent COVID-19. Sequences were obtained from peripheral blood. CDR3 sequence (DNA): TGTGCCAGCAGCCAGGGGACTTCACGCGATACGCAGTATTTT. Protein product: CASSQGTSRDTQYF.